The T cell receptor beta chain under discussion was sequenced for a study of shared clonotypes between healthy human individuals (dated by TCRdb to the early 2020s). The study in broad terms: Three men and two women, aged 18 to 49 years, made up the cohort. For each donor, CD4 naive and CD4 memory were each given three plates, CD8 naive was given two plates, and CD8 memory was given one plate. Between about 0.9 and 9 billion PBMCs per donor were obtained by leukapheresis. The study deeply sequenced blood TCR repertoires of several healthy adults to estimate repertoire size and the extent of clonotype sharing between individuals. Libraries were prepared and TCR repertoires were sequenced by different laboratories using diverse techniques, in order to increase sequencing depth and limit assay-specific biases.

The donors were healthy, HIV-negative adults with no recently reported acute infections or vaccinations. All donors were Caucasian adults living in Nashville, Tennessee, USA. CD4+ T cells were enriched by magnetic negative selection; naive cells were then positively selected on CD45RA, and the negative fraction formed the memory subset. Blood was obtained by leukapheresis, after which PBMCs were separated by Ficoll-Histopaque density gradient centrifugation and cryopreserved in liquid nitrogen vapor phase. Analytical flow cytometry was used to check the purity and quantity of each magnetically sorted T cell population. Genomic DNA was isolated from each sorted fraction and quantified by UV absorbance on a Nanodrop 2000c. Here is what the overall study found, with its caveats: Compared with non-shared clonotypes, clonotypes shared by all four sorted-subset donors had higher generation probabilities. Because the study included a small number of donors, the genetic and exposure-history diversity represented was limited. Based on pairwise subsampling, the degree of clonotype sharing among donors was expected to be affected by sequencing depth. Sharing across a few donors was observed for approximately 5% of naive CD4, 3% to 3.5% of naive CD8, 2% to 2.5% of memory CD4, and over 0.3% of memory CD8 clonotypes. Rarefaction of sorted-subset datasets indicated incomplete sequencing despite the large sequencing depth. Naive subsets generally had larger estimated clonotype richness than memory subsets did. Sampling was restricted to blood, and TCR repertoires in tissue are likely to differ from TCR repertoires in blood.

Using the deep immunoSEQ assay, multiplex PCR amplified TCR CDR3 regions from genomic DNA. Extracted genomic DNA from each cell subset was spread evenly across all wells of several immunoSEQ 96-well plates, with each plate serving as a replicate. For sorted subsets, each replicate PCR was loaded with around 220 ng genomic DNA, equivalent to some 31,000 T cell genomes. The purified libraries were quantified using a Qubit 3.0 fluorometer, sized with a Bioanalyzer 2100, and then quantified again using the KAPA Library Quantification kit. Every immunoSEQ 96-well plate was sequenced on a separate single-read 150-cycle Illumina NextSeq 550 flow cell. As for the original processing: Because the immunoSEQ output included only junctional sequences and no quality scores, the filtering could not be the same as the filtering used for full-length reads. To assign V/J genes and CDR3, sequences were annotated against IMGT germline references using PyIR, a Python wrapper for IgBLAST v1.9. Reads were removed for weak V/J assignments (E-value above 1e-6), missing CDR3, stop codons, out-of-frame junctions, or ambiguous translated residues. V3J clonotypes were defined as sequences sharing the same inferred V gene, J gene, and CDR3 amino acid sequence. To compute the percentage overlap between repertoires, the number of shared unique clonotypes was divided by the size of the smaller repertoire. Three approaches were used to assess repertoire richness: RTK rarefaction, the Chao1 estimator, and Recon v2.1 estimates of unobserved clonotypes. For all TCRbeta clonotypes obtained by the gDNA method from a few donors, generation probabilities were computed with OLGA. As stored in TCRdb, this immuneACCESS dataset retains in-frame rearrangements with V and J assigned. A fraction of the clones does not appear; measured against another copy, unresolved V genes explain less than half of the discrepancy, and the remainder lacks a known reason. The DNA was the basis for D and trimming; V, J and clone size are from that table. This sample is represented by millions of clones; more than 85% of them were singletons. Jointly, the top ten make up 0.35% to 0.45% of the sample.

Comment on this clone: What this receptor recognizes is not known. Base qualities are not provided; no much larger clone lies one nucleotide away.

From a lookup of the germline V gene, CDR1 and CDR2 are SGHVS and FNYEAQ. V drops 2 bases and J drops 1 base, leaving 23 bases in between. The CDR3, from cysteine to phenylalanine, totals 19 residues. Only the CDR3 region is kept as DNA, spanning 57 bases read in frame from base 1. The TCR originated in a man between 18 and 35 years old in good health. Some clones in this sample may be carry-over from other donors' samples. Material for sequencing was naive CD4+ T cells from PBMCs. Read against the paper, the sample's cell subset or site label means: CD45RA+ positively selected. The sequence is built from TRBV7-6 and TRBJ2-5; the D assignment is uncertain and may be TRBD1 or TRBD2, with 5 bases supporting each. In nucleotide form, the sequence is TGTGCCAGCAGCTTACCGGGCAGGGCTGGGGGAGTTGGCCAAGAGACCCAGTACTTC. Its protein product is CASSLPGRAGGVGQETQYF. This CDR3, with the reference TRBV7-6 and TRBJ2-5 proteins standing in past its ends, gives the full variable domain GAGVSQSPRYKVTKRGQDVALRCDPISGHVSLYWYRQALGQGPEFLTYFNYEAQQDKSGLPNDRFSAERPEGSISTLTIQRTEQRDSAMYRCASSLPGRAGGVGQETQYFGPGTRLLVL.